These T cell receptor beta chains were read from a single sample in a study of post-analysis software for immune sequencing data. One entry per CDR3 protein results from TCRdb running MiXCR on the PCR reads. The sample carries hundreds of thousands of distinct CDR3 sequences, 30% to 45% recorded once. Sequencing was done on a sample of blood. The receptors come from a girl between 10 and 17 years old with multiple sclerosis. Each CDR3 is given with its conserved first and last residue.

TRBJ1-5,TRBV7-2,CASSANVGYQPQHF
TRBJ2-4,TRBV5-5,CASSPSGQSMDIQYF
TRBJ2-5,TRBV19,CASSIRLAGPFRGQETQYF
TRBJ1-5,TRBV20-1,CSARVGGQGLGRPQHF
TRBJ2-7,TRBV5-1,CASSYGRTGNYEQYF
TRBJ2-3,TRBV4-1,CASSQTGRTNTQYF
TRBJ2-1,TRBV6-1,CASSVGRDKEQFF
TRBJ1-2,TRBV5-1,CASSLRTVADGYTF
TRBJ2-3,TRBV20-1,CSARDPLLTSPNTDTQYF
TRBJ1-6,TRBV6-1,CASTGPWPNSPLHF
TRBJ2-3,TRBV27,CASRGTRQATQYF
TRBJ2-1,TRBV7-9,CASSPTRLAGGWYEQFF
TRBJ2-5,TRBV29-1,CSVEGDVEETQYF
TRBJ2-1,TRBV5-4,CASSLPRTSGGTYNEQFF
TRBJ1-1,TRBV12-3/TRBV12-4,CASSLGVEAFF
TRBJ2-5,TRBV6-1,CASSPLAGDIETQYF
TRBJ1-1,TRBV14,CASSHPGQKAEAFF
TRBJ2-7,TRBV5-1,CASSPETANSYEQYF
TRBJ2-6,TRBV7-8,CASSLPGAGANVLTF
TRBJ2-5,TRBV4-1,CASSHPGWSRETQYF
TRBJ2-3,TRBV20-1,CSASGTGRTDTQYF
TRBJ1-2,TRBV18,CASSPMPRTDYGYTF
TRBJ1-1,TRBV7-2,CASSFLIGGMNTEAFF
TRBJ2-7,TRBV7-8,CASSLLSPGSPYEQYF
TRBJ2-1,TRBV15,CATSRDRASYNEQFF
TRBJ1-6,TRBV19,CASSPSEDSPLHF
TRBJ2-5,TRBV27,CASKSLGGVRETQYF
TRBJ1-3,TRBV5-1,CASSLAGASSGNTIYF
TRBJ2-1,TRBV24-1,CATGEGDNEQVF
TRBJ1-1,TRBV2,CVSAGGRDTEAFF
TRBJ2-7,TRBV4-2,CASSQDVAASDDYEQYF
TRBJ2-3,TRBV29-1,CSVETSGSSSTDTQYF
TRBJ1-1,TRBV29-1,CSVFTGTPGLRTEAFF
.,TRBV5-5,CASSFWVGEQYF
.,TRBV7-8,CASSLGARDETQYF
TRBJ1-1,TRBV6-2/TRBV6-3,CASSNTLRPAEAFF
TRBJ2-1,TRBV29-1,CSVEGLVIDEQFF
TRBJ2-1,TRBV28,CASNPPGNTYNEQFF
TRBJ2-1,TRBV5-1,CASSVVGLAGSNEQFF
TRBJ2-5,TRBV14,CASSQSLARGEETQYF
TRBJ2-1,TRBV5-1,CASSLHAPSYNEQFF
TRBJ1-4,TRBV4-1,CASSRGSNEKLFF
TRBJ2-1,TRBV20-1,CSASKTGRYNEQFF
TRBJ1-5,TRBV10-3,CAIADGRGRNQPQHF
TRBJ2-5,TRBV24-1,CATSDLRAGGQETQYF
TRBJ2-3,TRBV29-1,CSVEDSASGRESTDTQYF
TRBJ1-4,TRBV20-1,CSASRDKNEKLFF
TRBJ2-1,TRBV20-1,CSAGPRNEQFF